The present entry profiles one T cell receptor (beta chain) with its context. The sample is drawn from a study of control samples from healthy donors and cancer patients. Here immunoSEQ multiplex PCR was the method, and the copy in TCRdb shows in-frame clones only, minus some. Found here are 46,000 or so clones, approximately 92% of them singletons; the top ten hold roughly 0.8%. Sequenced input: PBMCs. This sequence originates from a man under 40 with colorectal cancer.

The chain's CDR3 is CASSLFRRPNYGYTF. The CDR3 coding sequence is TGTGCCAGCAGTTTATTCAGGCGACCTAACTATGGCTACACCTTC. J is TRBJ1-2 and V is TRBV27; no clear D gene. The CDR3 totals 15 residues. Trimming took off 1 base at V and 0 bases at J, with 9 bases between the two ends. Germline CDR1 is MNHEY and CDR2 is SMNVEV (reference sequence).